Sequencing of this T cell receptor (beta chain) was carried out in a study of CD8 T cells in ankylosing spondylitis. Whole-study findings and limits: In reactive arthritis synovial fluid and blood, some motif variants had been reported before. As reported, disease-linked clones showed significant enrichment in matched ankylosing spondylitis synovial fluid. In ankylosing spondylitis blood, a motif of about 8 highly homologous TCR beta variants appeared characteristic.

A single record per CDR3 protein comes from TCRdb applying MiXCR to the 5' RACE reads. Of around 490,000 distinct CDR3 sequences in the sample, about 5.4% were seen once. Points on this clonotype: Its target is unknown. One end of the junction does not line up with germline, which may come from a read error.

The germline CDR1 and CDR2 sequences are MDHEN and SYDVKM. The CDR3 is 16 residues long. The source of this sequence is a male donor with ankylosing spondylitis. The sequenced sample consisted of blood, either unsorted or a sorted T cell fraction (not recorded which). The chain recombines TRBV28 with TRBJ1-2, with 7 bases identical to TRBD1. CDR3 DNA sequence: TGTACCAGCAGCCGACAGGGTCGAGGGTATAACTATGGCTACACCTTC. It translates to CTSSRQGRGYNYGYTF.